The 5 T cell receptor beta chains presented below share a single source sample, sequenced in a study of technical replicates of blood from a handful of donors. The repertoire was sequenced with immunoSEQ multiplex PCR; TCRdb's copy has only in-frame clones and lacks some. Among approximately 100,000 clones listed, approximately 96% were seen once. Sequencing was done on a sample of T cells isolated from PBMCs. These receptors all stem from a human donor in good health.

J is TRBJ2-1 and V is TRBV27, with 12 bases that match TRBD2. Germline assignment: CDR1 MNHEY and CDR2 SMNVEV (reference sequence). The V and J ends lost 2 bases and 8 bases, in that order; junction bases with no gene match: 10. The CDR3 sequence is 17 residues long. CDR3 residues: CASSLARTSGVLDEQFF. CDR3 sequence (DNA): TGTGCCAGCAGTTTAGCCCGGACTAGCGGGGTTTTAGATGAGCAGTTCTTC.

This CDR3 reads CASTRSTSGGNEQFF. In DNA, the CDR3 is TGTGCCAGCACCCGATCGACTAGCGGGGGCAATGAGCAGTTCTTC. The chain uses TRBV28 and TRBJ2-1; TRBD2 matches at 12 bases. The V gene's germline CDR1 is MDHEN and CDR2 SYDVKM. The CDR3 consists of 15 residues. V trimming: 7 bases; J trimming: 6 bases; junction bases outside the gene matches: 7.

The gene calls are TRBV1 and TRBJ2-3; the table's TRBD2 call for D was not verified on the DNA. TRBV1 is labeled a pseudogene. CDR3 length: 21 residues. The CDR3 loop is CTSSQGRDYGAAGWGPDTQYF. The CDR3 DNA reads as TGCACCAGCAGCCAAGGCCGGGACTATGGTGCAGCGGGGTGGGGGCCAGATACGCAGTATTTT.

This clone came up once. This chain connects TRBV7-9 to TRBJ2-2, with D unclear. Between the trimmed V and J ends, which lost 2 bases and 0 bases, there was a span of 7 bases. This CDR3 contains 15 residues. From germline, CDR1 is SEHNR and CDR2 FQNEAQ (reference sequence). DNA for the CDR3: TGTGCCAGCAGCTTACCGGAGACGAACACCGGGGAGCTGTTTTTT. Translation gives CASSLPETNTGELFF.

This sequence joins TRBV6-1 and TRBJ1-6; D is possibly TRBD1 (5 bases). From germline, CDR1 is MNHNS and CDR2 SASEGT. With 6 bases removed from V and 9 bases from J, the gap between germline ends came to 18 bases. CDR3 size: 15 residues. CDR3 loop: CASRDPRGRGSPLHF. Written as DNA, the CDR3 is TGTGCCAGCAGGGACCCGCGGGGTAGGGGTTCACCCCTCCACTTT.